Listed below are T cell receptor beta chains from one sample, sequenced in a study of T-cell reconstitution after alpha-beta-depleted transplantation in children. One entry per CDR3 protein, called by TCRdb with MiXCR from the PCR reads. This sample has about 340,000 distinct CDR3 sequences, with about a tenth found just once. The sequences come from PBMCs from the stem cell graft donor, collected from the stem cell graft. These TCRs come from a human donor who donated a stem cell graft to a child with acute lymphoblastic leukemia. Both conserved end residues are part of each CDR3.

V gene	J gene	CDR3 protein
TRBV19	TRBJ2-7	CASSWDPLRRQYF
TRBV29-1	TRBJ2-7	CSVETHTGEQYF
TRBV7-2	TRBJ1-4	CASSPQTATNEKLFF
TRBV5-6	TRBJ2-3	CASSLDRDQDTQYF
TRBV12-3/TRBV12-4	TRBJ1-2	CASTQGGEDGYTF
TRBV12-3/TRBV12-4	TRBJ2-7	CASRLQGYEQYF
TRBV20-1	TRBJ1-1	CSAGTYSMNTEAFF
TRBV7-9	TRBJ2-3	CASSLPAGSTDTQYF
TRBV12-3/TRBV12-4	TRBJ1-2	CASSYPRRNYGYTF
TRBV20-1	TRBJ1-4	CSARDLRGANEKLFF
TRBV5-1	TRBJ2-1	CASRTSGRALYNEQFF
TRBV15	TRBJ2-1	CATSRERWGAYNEQFF
TRBV5-5	TRBJ2-1	CASSLQGLAYNEQFF
TRBV29-1	TRBJ2-1	CSVGLGVAEQFF
TRBV9	TRBJ1-2	CASSDGRLDGYTF
TRBV10-3	TRBJ2-7	CAISDLAGERVQYF
TRBV20-1	TRBJ1-5	CSARVKGQGLNQPQHF